These 17 T cell receptor beta chains were sequenced from one sample in a study of cytomegalovirus exposure and HLA in healthy donors (dated by TCRdb to the late 2010s). The library was made by the immunoSEQ multiplex PCR assay. For the multiplex PCR, a mixture combining 60 forward primers for TCR Vbeta segments and 13 reverse primers for TCR Jbeta segments was used. The table was pulled from immuneACCESS by TCRdb, which kept in-frame rearrangements only. Such tables lose some clones; where checked, under half of the loss comes from unresolved V genes, and the rest has no known cause. The sample table shows about 240,000 clones, and about 85% are seen once. The ten largest clones add up to 0.24% of the sample. Sequenced: PBMCs. All receptors come from a girl aged 2 to 9 in good health and CMV-seronegative.

The chain is built from TRBV18 and TRBJ2-7; TRBD1 might be the D (7 bases). V lost 4 bases and J 5 bases, leaving 15 bases between the germline ends. This CDR3 spans 14 amino acids. Per germline, CDR1 KGHSH and CDR2 LQKENI. The CDR3 sequence is CASSLFTGEDEQYF. For the CDR3, the DNA is TGTGCCAGCTCACTATTCACAGGGGAGGACGAGCAGTACTTC.

This clone was detected once. This rearrangement joins TRBV5-1 to TRBJ1-2, with 8 bases fitting TRBD1. Germline CDR1 is SGHRS and CDR2 is YFSETQ. The trim removed 4 bases at V and 0 bases at J, leaving 8 bases unmatched. The CDR3 runs to 16 residues. The CDR3 bases are TGCGCCAGCAGCCCCGGACAGGGCACGGCTAACTATGGCTACACCTTC. Amino acids: CASSPGQGTANYGYTF.

The gene calls are TRBV10-3 and TRBJ2-7; 9 nucleotides agree with TRBD2. This CDR3 region has 15 residues. With 4 bases clipped from V and 5 bases from J, the junction kept 9 bases outside the gene matches. Germline assignment: CDR1 ENHRY and CDR2 SYGVKD. Written as DNA, the CDR3 is TGTGCCATCAGTGGGGGGCGGGAGGGCTCGAACGAGCAGTACTTC. Its translation: CAISGGREGSNEQYF.

This clone has only one observation. This chain connects TRBV21-1 to TRBJ1-3. TRBV21-1 is a recognized pseudogene. The CDR3 consists of 14 residues. The chain's CDR3 is CASSKRGAGNTIYF. CDR3 in DNA: TGTGCCAGCAGCAAACGCGGAGCTGGAAACACCATATATTTT.

The V and J genes are TRBV12-5 and TRBJ1-2; maybe TRBD1 (5 bases). Germline V lookup: CDR1 LGHNT, CDR2 FRNRAP. The CDR3 extends over 13 amino acids. V was shortened by 3 bases and J by 2 bases, with 7 bases between the two germline ends. DNA for the CDR3: TGTGCTAGTGGTTTCGACAGCAACTATGGCTACACCTTC. Its translation is CASGFDSNYGYTF.

This clone appeared once. The chain couples TRBV2 to TRBJ2-7; 10 nucleotides align to TRBD2. The V gene end was trimmed by 7 bases and the J gene end by 4 bases; junction bases not matched to a gene: 7. Germline CDR1 SNHLY, CDR2 FYNNEI. The CDR3 spans 14 residues. The CDR3 protein is CASNRAGGEYEQYF. The CDR3 DNA reads TGTGCCAGCAATCGAGCGGGAGGGGAGTACGAGCAGTACTTC.

The chain is built from TRBV5-1 and TRBJ2-3; 12 bases are a match to TRBD2. Trimming took 6 bases from V and 5 from J; bases not matched to a gene: 4. Germline CDR1 reads SGHRS; CDR2 reads YFSETQ. This CDR3 comprises 14 residues. CDR3 sequence (DNA): TGCGCCAGCACTAGCGGGGGGGCGATAGATACGCAGTATTTT. Amino acid sequence: CASTSGGAIDTQYF.

This chain joins TRBV7-6 and TRBJ2-1, with TRBD2 matching over 8 bases. V lost 4 bases to trimming and J lost 16 bases; unmatched junction nucleotides: 9. There are 12 residues in the CDR3. Germline CDR1 is SGHVS and CDR2 is FNYEAQ. In nucleotides, the CDR3 is TGTGCCAGCAGCTCCTCGGGACTAGTTTACTTCTTC. This encodes CASSSSGLVYFF.

The chain employs TRBV7-6 and TRBJ2-5, with 8 positions matching TRBD1. The CDR3 totals 16 residues. Germline CDR1 SGHVS, CDR2 FNYEAQ. The J segment lost 3 bases and the V segment lost 3 bases, leaving 9 bases of the junction unmatched. The CDR3 here is CASSFGRRGREETQYF. CDR3 DNA: TGTGCCAGCAGCTTTGGGCGCAGGGGGCGAGAAGAGACCCAGTACTTC.

The chain joins TRBV27 to TRBJ1-2; no definite D call. V gave up 2 bases and J gave up 2 bases, with 9 bases separating them. The CDR3 length is 14 residues. CDR1 MNHEY and CDR2 SMNVEV come from the germline V gene (reference sequence). The CDR3 DNA is TGTGCCAGCAGTTTAAACCCCAGAAACTATGGCTACACCTTC. Translation: CASSLNPRNYGYTF.

The chain links TRBV7-8 to TRBJ1-3, with D perhaps matching TRBD1 (6 bases). The CDR3 loop spans 15 amino acids. Germline CDR1 and CDR2: SGHVS and FQNEAQ. Trimming removed 3 bases from V and 1 base from J, with 10 bases in between. CDR3 DNA: TGTGCCAGCAGCTTGACAGGTCTTTCTGGAAACACCATATATTTT. Protein: CASSLTGLSGNTIYF.

The chain is built from TRBV27 and TRBJ2-7, with D possibly matching TRBD1 (6 bases). CDR1 MNHEY and CDR2 SMNVEV come from the germline V gene (reference sequence). Trimming took 7 bases from V and 3 from J, leaving 16 bases between them. This CDR3 comprises 14 residues. CDR3 sequence reads: CASNQRQAGYEQYF. CDR3 coding DNA: TGTGCCAGCAACCAGAGACAGGCCGGCTACGAGCAGTACTTC.

The chain employs TRBV4-1 and TRBJ1-3, with D possibly TRBD1 on 6 matching bases. Trimming took 2 bases from V and 0 from J, leaving 11 bases between them. The CDR3 covers 16 residues. Looked up from germline, CDR1 is MGHRA and CDR2 is YSYEKL. This chain's CDR3 is CASSQTTGSSGNTIYF. CDR3 bases: TGCGCCAGCAGCCAAACAACAGGGAGCTCTGGAAACACCATATATTTT.

V and J are TRBV7-6 and TRBJ2-1; 8 positions match TRBD1. This CDR3 is built from 15 residues. Trimming at V came to 1 base and at J to 2 bases, leaving 1 base not matched to a gene. Germline V gives CDR1 SGHVS, CDR2 FNYEAQ. CDR3 residues: CASSLGQGTYNEQFF. In nucleotides, the CDR3 is TGTGCCAGCAGCTTAGGACAGGGGACCTACAATGAGCAGTTCTTC.

The V gene is TRBV10-2, the J gene TRBJ1-5; TRBD1 matches at 8 bases. The germline CDR1 and CDR2 sequences are WSHSY and SAAADI. This CDR3 is built from 16 residues. Trimming at V came to 1 base and at J to 8 bases, leaving 10 bases not matched to a gene. The CDR3 nucleotides read TGCGCCAGCAGTGAGTATAAAGGACAGGGATTTAAGCCCCAGCATTTT. Its translation: CASSEYKGQGFKPQHF.

The V call is TRBV9, the J call TRBJ1-2; tentatively, D is TRBD1 (6 bases). Between the trimmed V and J ends, which lost 0 bases and 8 bases, there was a span of 11 bases. The CDR3 consists of 13 residues. Germline loops: CDR1 SGDLS, CDR2 YYNGEE. This chain's CDR3 is CASSVEQGRGYTF. In DNA form, the CDR3 reads TGTGCCAGCAGCGTAGAACAGGGTAGGGGCTACACCTTC.

The chain is built from TRBV11-2 and TRBJ2-1; 7 bases agree with TRBD2. V shed 5 bases and J 5 bases; nucleotides not matched to a gene: 12. This CDR3 spans 16 amino acids. The germline gives CDR1 SGHAT, CDR2 FQNNGV. The chain's CDR3 is CASSPVRGTKNNEQFF. Written as DNA, the CDR3 is TGTGCCAGCAGCCCCGTGCGGGGGACGAAAAACAATGAGCAGTTCTTC.